The 12 T cell receptor beta chains listed next were all sequenced from one sample in a study of T cells after yellow fever vaccination. Via MiXCR, TCRdb re-called the 5' RACE reads, giving one row per CDR3 protein. This table has tens of thousands of distinct CDR3 sequences, around 7.8% appearing once. Sequenced here: CD8+ T cells sorted from PBMCs, sampled around 10 days after the first yellow fever vaccination. The source is a man younger than 35 who received the YFV17D yellow fever vaccine.

The chain is built from TRBV29-1 and TRBJ2-2; tentative D call: TRBD1 (5 bases). The CDR3 has 13 amino acids. Germline V gene sequence: CDR1 SQVTM, CDR2 ANQGSEA. V dropped 3 bases and J dropped 1 base, with 6 bases sitting between them. The CDR3, as DNA: TGCAGCGTTGACAGGGAGAACACCGGGGAGCTGTTTTTT. Its translation: CSVDRENTGELFF.

This clonotype appeared many times. The chain joins TRBV7-9 to TRBJ2-5, with TRBD2 identical over 7 bases. The CDR3 is 15 amino acids. V was clipped by 2 bases and J by 1 base; unmatched bases: 4. Germline V gene lookup returns CDR1 SEHNR and CDR2 FQNEAQ (reference sequence). CDR3 sequence reads: CASSLNGGGQETQYF. In DNA form, the CDR3 reads TGTGCCAGCAGCTTAAACGGCGGGGGCCAAGAGACCCAGTACTTC.

This clonotype was picked up a small number of times. V is TRBV7-9 and J is TRBJ1-1; D not certain. The CDR3 consists of 16 residues. Germline loops: CDR1 SEHNR, CDR2 FQNEAQ (reference sequence). V was shortened by 1 base and J by 1 base, with 13 bases between the two germline ends. CDR3 in DNA: TGTGCCAGCAGCTTAGGGGGATATGGAGGGAACACTGAAGCTTTCTTT. This codes for CASSLGGYGGNTEAFF.

Ten or more counts support this clonotype. The rearrangement links TRBV2 to TRBJ1-1, with 11 bases fitting TRBD1. This CDR3 spans 14 amino acids. Germline V gene data show CDR1 as SNHLY and CDR2 as FYNNEI. After removal of 6 bases from V and 7 bases from J, the junction contained 7 bases not matched to a gene. The CDR3 here is CASSVGQGVNEAFF. In nucleotides, the CDR3 is TGTGCCAGCAGCGTGGGACAGGGGGTTAATGAAGCTTTCTTT. Complete variable domain (other parts from reference TRBV2 and TRBJ1-1): EPEVTQTPSHQVTQMGQEVILRCVPISNHLYFYWYRQILGQKVEFLVSFYNNEISEKSEIFDDQFSVERPDGSNFTLKIRSTKLEDSAMYFCASSVGQGVNEAFFGQGTRLTVV.

This clonotype has more than one count but fewer than ten. The rearrangement uses TRBV7-6 and TRBJ2-2; 12 bases align to TRBD2. J was trimmed by 1 base and V by 4 bases; bases with no gene match: 7. The CDR3 extends over 18 amino acids. CDR1 and CDR2 (germline): SGHVS, FNYEAQ. In nucleotides, the CDR3 is TGTGCCAGCAGCTCAGAACTAGCGGGGGGACTGAACACCGGGGAGCTGTTTTTT. Protein: CASSSELAGGLNTGELFF.

This clonotype has a count of ten or more. The chain combines TRBV6-5 with TRBJ1-1; D gene unclear. The CDR3 totals 15 residues. V was pared by 0 bases and J by 6 bases, with 14 bases between. The germline gives CDR1 MNHEY, CDR2 SVGAGI. The CDR3, as DNA: TGTGCCAGCAGTTACTCGAGGGTCCGGCCCGCTGAAGCTTTCTTT. Its translation is CASSYSRVRPAEAFF.

This clonotype was detected many times. The chain couples TRBV13 to TRBJ1-5; TRBD1 aligns across 8 bases. Germline CDR1 reads PRHDT; CDR2 reads FYEKMQ (reference sequence). CDR3 length: 16 amino acids. V lost 0 bases, J lost 2 bases, and 3 bases stayed unmatched. The CDR3 DNA is TGTGCCAGCAGCTTAGGTGGGACAGGTCGCAATCAGCCCCAGCATTTT. Translating gives CASSLGGTGRNQPQHF.

This clonotype was recorded at least ten times. V and J are TRBV7-9 and TRBJ2-2; no definite D call. The germline V gene encodes CDR1 SEHNR and CDR2 FQNEAQ (reference sequence). Trimming removed 8 bases at V and 7 bases at J, with 17 bases between. The CDR3 covers 14 residues. CDR3 in DNA: TGTGCCAGCCCTGGGCCCCAAGAGATCGGGGAGCTGTTTTTT. It translates to CASPGPQEIGELFF.

Many counts were recorded for this clonotype. This chain uses TRBV10-3 with TRBJ2-1, with D tentatively TRBD2 (6 bases). The CDR3 runs 13 residues. From germline, CDR1 is ENHRY and CDR2 SYGVKD. Trimming removed 4 bases at V and 9 bases at J, with 13 bases between. The CDR3 DNA reads as TGTGCCATCAGTGGGAAGGGGACTTTTGAGCAGTTCTTC. Its translation: CAISGKGTFEQFF.

This clonotype was detected a few times. The rearrangement uses TRBV27 and TRBJ2-7; 9 bases line up with TRBD2. Germline CDR1 MNHEY, CDR2 SMNVEV (reference sequence). The CDR3 runs 15 residues. With 3 bases clipped from V and 5 bases from J, the junction kept 8 bases outside the gene matches. This CDR3 reads CASSFRGGGANEQYF. As DNA, the CDR3 is TGTGCCAGCAGTTTTAGGGGCGGGGGGGCAAACGAGCAGTACTTC.

The rearrangement uses TRBV5-1 and TRBJ2-7; TRBD1 might be the D (5 bases). CDR3 length: 14 residues. The germline V gene has CDR1 SGHRS and CDR2 YFSETQ. The V and J ends lost 0 bases and 5 bases respectively, with 12 bases between them. The CDR3 here is CASSLVRVDHEQYF. The CDR3, as DNA: TGCGCCAGCAGCTTGGTCAGGGTAGACCACGAGCAGTACTTC.

The chain uses TRBV11-2 and TRBJ1-2; D gene ambiguous. The CDR3 contains 14 residues. V lost 1 base and J 3 bases, leaving 9 bases between the germline ends. CDR1 is SGHAT and CDR2 is FQNNGV in the germline V gene. The CDR3 DNA reads TGTGCCAGCAGCTTAGTGCAGGCTGACTATGGCTACACCTTC. Protein: CASSLVQADYGYTF.